This T cell receptor (beta chain) stems from a study of blood T cell repertoires in COVID-19. Study-wide background: PBMCs, B-cell-depleted T cells, or T cells were the source of the cDNA or gDNA that made up the material.

The CDR3 runs 14 residues. V was cut by 2 bases and J by 4 bases, with 10 bases left in between. Germline V gene data show CDR1 as MRHNA and CDR2 as SNTAGT. Per the original data handling: By means of reference gene primer amplification, nucleated cell counts were estimated. Sequenced by immunoSEQ multiplex PCR; TCRdb stores in-frame clones only, minus some. Clone size and V and J calls were adopted from that table, with D and trimming inferred from the DNA. Counted here are about 250,000 clones, almost 90% occurring once; the ten biggest clones make up 2% to 2.5%. The rearrangement links TRBV6-4 to TRBJ2-3, with D perhaps matching TRBD1 (5 bases). Specimen: peripheral blood. The clonotype was recovered from a woman aged 55-70 years with COVID-19, enrolled during active disease. The CDR3 sequence is CASSDRGASDTQYF. The DNA for the CDR3 is TGTGCCAGCAGTGACAGGGGCGCGTCAGATACGCAGTATTTT.